This T cell receptor beta chain derives from a study of glioma-infiltrating T cells after dendritic cell vaccination. At the level of the study: Dendritic cell vaccination trial patients had either newly diagnosed or recurrent glioblastoma.

The length of the CDR3 is 13 residues. The germline V gene encodes CDR1 SEHNR and CDR2 FQNEAQ (reference sequence). Trimming took 5 bases from V and 3 from J, leaving 11 bases between them. TCRdb's table, derived via immunoSEQ multiplex PCR, lists solely in-frame clones and lacks some. The data contain about 24,000 clones, 85% to 90% of them singletons. The time point was: after dendritic cell vaccination, including at tumor progression/relapse. The source of this sequence is a human donor with glioblastoma. The sequenced sample was blood, obtained after dendritic cell vaccination. V and J are TRBV7-9 and TRBJ2-7, with unresolved D. The CDR3 spells CASSANSRYEQYF. In DNA form, the CDR3 reads TGTGCCAGCAGCGCCAACAGCCGCTACGAGCAGTACTTC.